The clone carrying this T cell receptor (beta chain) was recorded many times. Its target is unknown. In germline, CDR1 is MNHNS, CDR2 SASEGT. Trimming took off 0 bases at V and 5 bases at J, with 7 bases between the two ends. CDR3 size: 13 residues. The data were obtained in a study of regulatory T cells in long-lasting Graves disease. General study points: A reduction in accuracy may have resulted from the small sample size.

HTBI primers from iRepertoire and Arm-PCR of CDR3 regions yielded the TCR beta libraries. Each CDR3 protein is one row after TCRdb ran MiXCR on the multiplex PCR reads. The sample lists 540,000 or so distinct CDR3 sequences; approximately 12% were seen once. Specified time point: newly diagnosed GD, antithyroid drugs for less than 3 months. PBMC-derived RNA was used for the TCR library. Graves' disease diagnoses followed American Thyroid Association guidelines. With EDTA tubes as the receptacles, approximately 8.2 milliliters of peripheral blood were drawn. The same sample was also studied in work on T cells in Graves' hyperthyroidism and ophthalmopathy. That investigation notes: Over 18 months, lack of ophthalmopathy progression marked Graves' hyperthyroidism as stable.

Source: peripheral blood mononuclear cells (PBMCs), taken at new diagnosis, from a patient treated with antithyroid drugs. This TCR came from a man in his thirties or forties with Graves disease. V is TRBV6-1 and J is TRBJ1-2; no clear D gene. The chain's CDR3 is CASSEAWSYGYTF. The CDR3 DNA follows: TGTGCCAGCAGTGAAGCGTGGAGTTATGGCTACACCTTC.